These 21 T cell receptor beta chains were all obtained from the same sample, sequenced in a study of cytomegalovirus exposure and HLA in healthy donors. Vbeta (60) and Jbeta (13) primers were used in the PCR. Repertoires were generated with immunoSEQ multiplex PCR, while TCRdb's copy carries only in-frame clones and drops some. This sample has around 100,000 clones, with 84% found just once. The sample comprised PBMCs. These TCRs come from a woman aged 18 to 35 in good health and CMV-seronegative.

The chain employs TRBV20-1 and TRBJ2-7; no reliable D call. Trimming removed 3 bases at V and 3 bases at J, with 6 bases between. Looked up from germline, CDR1 is DFQATT and CDR2 is SNEGSKA (reference sequence). This CDR3 is 11 amino acids long. This chain's CDR3 is CSASLLYEQYF. As DNA, the CDR3 is TGCAGTGCTAGCCTCCTCTACGAGCAGTACTTC.

This clone was picked up one time. The V gene is TRBV7-9, the J gene TRBJ1-2; a possible D gene is TRBD1 (5 bases). The CDR3 is 12 residues long. Germline V gives CDR1 SEHNR, CDR2 FQNEAQ (reference sequence). V dropped 3 bases and J dropped 8 bases, with 10 bases sitting between them. The CDR3 loop is CASSLGLEGYTF. The DNA for the CDR3 is TGTGCCAGCAGCTTGGGGCTGGAGGGCTACACCTTC.

Details on this clone: At one end, the junction sequence differs from germline, possibly due to a read error. The chain is built from TRBV7-9 and TRBJ2-7, with 14 nucleotides matching TRBD2. CDR1 is SEHNR and CDR2 is FQNEAQ in the germline V gene (reference sequence). The CDR3 is 16 residues long. The CDR3 DNA follows: TGTTCCAGCAGCTCGGGACTAGCGGGAGCCGACTACGAGCAGTACTTC. This gives the protein CSSSSGLAGADYEQYF. Together with reference TRBV7-9 and TRBJ2-7, the CDR3 gives the full variable domain: DTGVSQNPRHKITKRGQNVTFRCDPISEHNRLYWYRQTLGQGPEFLTYFQNEAQLEKSRLLSDRFSAERPKGSFSTLEIQRTEQGDSAMYLCSSSSGLAGADYEQYFGPGTRLTVT.

The V gene is TRBV10-2, the J gene TRBJ2-7, with TRBD2 matching 9 bases. Germline CDR1 and CDR2: WSHSY and SAAADI. The CDR3 runs 18 residues. Trimming removed 4 bases from V and 3 bases from J; junction bases left unmatched: 16. CDR3 in amino acids: CASSADERSGRTIYEQYF. CDR3 coding DNA: TGCGCCAGCAGTGCGGACGAGCGAAGCGGGAGGACGATCTACGAGCAGTACTTC.

The chain carries TRBV11-3 and TRBJ1-4, with D possibly TRBD1 on 6 matching bases. Germline lookup yields CDR1 SGHNT and CDR2 YENEEA. Trimming stripped 4 bases from V and 4 bases from J, with 19 bases between. CDR3 size: 17 residues. CDR3 DNA sequence: TGTGCCAGCAGCTCGCCAACCGGGACATCTGATAATGAAAAACTGTTTTTT. It yields the protein CASSSPTGTSDNEKLFF.

The V gene is TRBV30, the J gene TRBJ2-2; 7 bases match TRBD1. In germline, CDR1 is GTSNPN, CDR2 SVGIG (reference sequence). After removal of 2 bases from V and 7 bases from J, the junction contained 7 bases not matched to a gene. This CDR3 has 14 residues. The CDR3 DNA follows: TGTGCCTGGAGTTTACAGGGGTCTTACGGGGAGCTGTTTTTT. Protein sequence: CAWSLQGSYGELFF.

The rearrangement uses TRBV28 and TRBJ2-7; D unresolved. The V gene lost 2 bases and the J gene lost 4 bases, with 12 bases spanning the gap. The V gene's germline CDR1 is MDHEN and CDR2 SYDVKM. The CDR3 covers 14 residues. The CDR3 nucleotides are TGTGCCAGCAGTTTACCTGCTAGGAGTTACGAGCAGTACTTC. Translating it yields CASSLPARSYEQYF.

This chain links TRBV19 with TRBJ1-1; the D is unclear. V was cut by 7 bases and J by 0 bases, with 15 bases left in between. Germline V gene sequence: CDR1 LNHDA, CDR2 SQIVND (reference sequence). The CDR3 length is 15 residues. The CDR3 reads CASTPNRVVNTEAFF. The CDR3 region has the DNA TGTGCCAGTACCCCTAACCGGGTTGTGAACACTGAAGCTTTCTTT.

This clone was found a few times. This chain uses TRBV4-3 with TRBJ2-1; the match to TRBD1 covers 7 bases. The V segment lost 1 base and the J segment 5 bases; nucleotides outside the gene matches: 8. This CDR3 has 16 residues. Germline CDR1 reads LGHNA; CDR2 reads YSLEER. The CDR3 sequence is CASSQVPGTADNEQFF. The CDR3, as DNA: TGCGCCAGCAGCCAAGTTCCCGGGACAGCCGACAATGAGCAGTTCTTC.

This clone was seen more than once but under ten times. The gene calls are TRBV6-4 and TRBJ2-1; 10 nucleotides align to TRBD2. Trimming cost V 6 bases and J 7 bases; bases outside gene matches: 9. Per the germline V gene, CDR1 is MRHNA and CDR2 is SNTAGT. The CDR3 has 15 amino acids. CDR3 DNA sequence: TGTGCCAGCAGCGATCTAGCGGGGGCGGGGAATGAGCAGTTCTTC. Its protein is CASSDLAGAGNEQFF.

The chain carries TRBV5-1 and TRBJ2-3; weak D call: TRBD2 (7 bases). Germline lookup yields CDR1 SGHRS and CDR2 YFSETQ. This CDR3 is built from 15 residues. Trimming removed 1 base at V and 7 bases at J, with 16 bases between. The CDR3: CASSLTRGPGNTQYF. DNA for the CDR3: TGCGCCAGCAGCTTGACGCGGGGGCCAGGAAATACGCAGTATTTT.

CDR3 bases: TGCGCCAGCAGCTTACAGGGGCTCAGGAGCTCCTACGAGCAGTACTTC. Translation: CASSLQGLRSSYEQYF. The chain uses TRBV5-1 and TRBJ2-5, with 7 nucleotides matching TRBD1. The closer fit of TRBJ2-7 to the DNA end suggests the J call may be wrong. This CDR3 contains 16 residues. The V gene's germline CDR1 is SGHRS and CDR2 YFSETQ.

J is TRBJ1-1 and V is TRBV7-6; D is possibly TRBD1 (6 bases). There are 15 residues in the CDR3. CDR1 SGHVS and CDR2 FNYEAQ come from the germline V gene. Deletions cut 5 bases from V and 3 bases from J, with 16 bases between. The CDR3 here is CASSIQGKGDTEAFF. As DNA, the CDR3 is TGTGCCAGCAGCATACAGGGAAAGGGGGACACTGAAGCTTTCTTT.

The chain carries TRBV7-2 and TRBJ1-5; D is unclear. CDR3 length equals 13 residues. CDR1 is SGHTA, CDR2 FQGNSA, per germline. V lost 5 bases and J lost 6, with 11 bases in between. In DNA, the CDR3 is TGTGCCAGCAGCCCAGTGGCGGGTCAGCCCCAGCATTTT. Protein product: CASSPVAGQPQHF.

The chain has TRBV27 and TRBJ2-4; 10 bases agree with TRBD1. CDR1 is MNHEY and CDR2 is SMNVEV in the germline V gene (reference sequence). The CDR3 covers 17 residues. The V segment lost 1 base and the J segment 9 bases; nucleotides outside the gene matches: 12. The CDR3 here is CASSLYPGTGAVSIQYF. The CDR3 DNA reads TGTGCCAGCAGTTTATACCCCGGGACAGGGGCCGTTTCCATTCAGTACTTC.

The chain combines TRBV6-1 with TRBJ1-1, with D maybe TRBD1 (6 bases). This CDR3 contains 14 residues. The V gene's germline CDR1 is MNHNS and CDR2 SASEGT. Trimming stripped 7 bases from V and 5 bases from J, with 17 bases between. CDR3 nucleotides: TGTGCCAGCAAGGAGACAGGAAGAAGAACTGAAGCTTTCTTT. It codes for CASKETGRRTEAFF.

The chain recombines TRBV7-2 with TRBJ2-7; maybe TRBD1 (5 bases). There are 14 residues in the CDR3. The V end lost 1 base, the J end lost 3 bases, and 10 bases lay between the germline ends. The V gene's germline CDR1 is SGHTA and CDR2 FQGNSA. CDR3 coding DNA: TGTGCCAGCAGCTTAGACCCAGGGTTCTACGAGCAGTACTTC. Its protein is CASSLDPGFYEQYF. Based on the CDR3 plus reference TRBV7-2 and TRBJ2-7, the full variable domain is GAGVSQSPSNKVTEKGKDVELRCDPISGHTALYWYRQSLGQGLEFLIYFQGNSAPDKSGLPSDRFSAERTGGSVSTLTIQRTQQEDSAVYLCASSLDPGFYEQYFGPGTRLTVT.

This chain uses TRBV27 with TRBJ2-7, with D perhaps TRBD2 (5 bases). This CDR3 has 13 residues. Trimming took 8 bases from V and 0 from J, leaving 11 bases between them. The germline V gene encodes CDR1 MNHEY and CDR2 SMNVEV (reference sequence). CDR3 residues: CASGWTRSYEQYF. The CDR3 bases are TGTGCCAGCGGATGGACTCGCTCCTACGAGCAGTACTTC.

The V and J genes are TRBV7-2 and TRBJ1-6; D not resolved. Germline loops: CDR1 SGHTA, CDR2 FQGNSA. The CDR3 totals 13 residues. V was shortened by 4 bases and J by 4 bases, with 5 bases between the two germline ends. The CDR3 DNA is TGTGCCAGCAGCTCCCGTTATAATTCACCCCTCCACTTT. It is translated as CASSSRYNSPLHF. The whole variable domain, filled in from reference TRBV7-2 and TRBJ1-6, reads GAGVSQSPSNKVTEKGKDVELRCDPISGHTALYWYRQSLGQGLEFLIYFQGNSAPDKSGLPSDRFSAERTGGSVSTLTIQRTQQEDSAVYLCASSSRYNSPLHFGNGTRLTVT.

This clone was seen once. J is TRBJ1-6 and V is TRBV2; 10 bases map to TRBD1. Unmatched junction bases numbered 8, after V lost 7 bases and J lost 2 bases. From germline, CDR1 is SNHLY and CDR2 FYNNEI. The CDR3 covers 17 residues. CDR3 loop: CASTFGQGEAYNSPLHF. CDR3 sequence (DNA): TGTGCCAGCACCTTCGGACAGGGGGAGGCCTATAATTCACCCCTCCACTTT.

The chain carries TRBV6-5 and TRBJ2-5; 11 bases fit TRBD2. Germline-derived CDR1 and CDR2 are MNHEY and SVGAGI. The CDR3 is 14 residues long. The V gene end was trimmed by 2 bases and the J gene end by 4 bases; junction bases not matched to a gene: 0. Written as DNA, the CDR3 is TGTGCCAGCAGTTACACTAGCGGGAGAGAGACCCAGTACTTC. Translated, it gives CASSYTSGRETQYF.